Each of the 6 T cell receptor beta chains below was sequenced from the same sample in a study of blood T cell repertoires in COVID-19. Assay: immunoSEQ multiplex PCR; the TCRdb copy retains only in-frame clones and omits some. The repertoire consists of just over 300,000 clones, with about nine tenths occurring once and the leading ten covering approximately 2%. The sequenced sample was peripheral blood. The receptors stem from a woman in her thirties with COVID-19, enrolled during active disease.

This clone has only a few counts. CDR3 in DNA: TGTGCCAGCAGCGCACAGGGGGCTGGGCAGTACTTC. Protein sequence: CASSAQGAGQYF. The V gene is TRBV2, the J gene TRBJ2-7; 9 nucleotides agree with TRBD1. The germline V gene encodes CDR1 SNHLY and CDR2 FYNNEI. The CDR3 totals 12 residues. V lost 6 bases, J lost 9 bases, and 6 bases stayed unmatched.

The chain couples TRBV27 to TRBJ2-7; 12 nucleotides agree with TRBD2. The CDR3 length is 14 residues. Germline V CDR1 and CDR2: MNHEY, SMNVEV (reference sequence). The ends lost 5 bases at V and 6 bases at J; junction bases unmatched: 5. The CDR3 DNA is TGTGCCAGCAGTCCCAAACTAGCGGGGGGCGAGCAGTACTTC. It encodes CASSPKLAGGEQYF.

The chain is built from TRBV28 and TRBJ1-4; 9 bases line up with TRBD1. The CDR3 runs 14 residues. CDR1 and CDR2 (germline): MDHEN, SYDVKM. V shed 4 bases, J shed 6 bases, and the junction held 3 bases outside the gene matches. CDR3 protein: CASSSGTGYEKLFF. In DNA form, the CDR3 reads TGTGCCAGCAGTTCCGGGACAGGGTATGAAAAACTGTTTTTT.

This chain uses TRBV7-9 with TRBJ1-2; D gene uncertain. This CDR3 spans 15 amino acids. CDR1 is SEHNR, CDR2 FQNEAQ, per germline (reference sequence). The germline V and J ends were trimmed by 1 base and 13 bases, with 22 bases remaining between them. The DNA for the CDR3 is TGTGCCAGCAGCTTAGGAGTCGCAGTTGGAAAAGAGGGCACCTTC. It specifies CASSLGVAVGKEGTF.

The chain recombines TRBV5-5 with TRBJ2-3; TRBD1 is a possible D gene (6 bases). Trimming shortened V by 4 bases and J by 0 bases, and 12 bases separated the two germline ends. The CDR3 is made up of 15 amino acids. Germline V gene data show CDR1 as SGHKS and CDR2 as YYEKEE (reference sequence). The CDR3 coding sequence is TGTGCCAGCAGCCTCCGAGGACAGAGCACAGATACGCAGTATTTT. This codes for CASSLRGQSTDTQYF.

CDR3 DNA: TGTGCTAGTGGTCCCCCGGGACTAGCGGCCACAAAGCAGTACTTC. Amino acids: CASGPPGLAATKQYF. This sequence joins TRBV12-5 and TRBJ2-7, with 11 bases identical to TRBD2. CDR1 is LGHNT and CDR2 is FRNRAP in the germline V gene. The length of the CDR3 is 15 residues. The V gene end was trimmed by 5 bases and the J gene end by 8 bases; junction bases not matched to a gene: 11.